One and the same sample provided the 19 T cell receptor beta chains below, sequenced in a study of shared clonotypes between healthy human individuals (TCRdb year 2020). The method behind the library was the immunoSEQ multiplex PCR assay. TCRdb took this table from immuneACCESS and kept in-frame rearrangements with V and J called. Such tables lack part of the clones; where checked against another copy, unresolved V genes explain under half of the gap, and the rest is unexplained. The sample table lists just over 2,000,000 clones, roughly 96% of them with a count of one. More than 0.1% of the sample lies in the top ten. Material: naive CD4+ T cells sorted from blood. The sample's cell subset or site label, decoded: CD45RA+ positively selected. The receptors derive from a man aged 18 to 29 in good health.

On this clone: The same CDR3 can be traced to other DNA sequences in this sample. V gene TRBV15 combines with J gene TRBJ1-1; 8 bases are shared with TRBD1. J gave up 1 base and V 5 bases, and 3 bases lay outside the gene matches. Germline V CDR1 and CDR2: LNHNV, YYDKDF (reference sequence). This CDR3 region has 14 residues. CDR3 DNA sequence: TGTGCCACCAGCCGGACAGGGTGGAACACTGAAGCTTTCTTT. It is translated as CATSRTGWNTEAFF.

The chain is built from TRBV4-1 and TRBJ2-2; maybe TRBD2 (5 bases). The ends were cut back, 1 base at V and 2 bases at J, with 14 bases in the middle. The CDR3 sequence is 17 residues long. Germline-derived CDR1 and CDR2 are MGHRA and YSYEKL. The CDR3 loop reads CASSQVSGTANTGELFF. In DNA, the CDR3 is TGCGCCAGCAGCCAAGTGTCGGGAACAGCCAACACCGGGGAGCTGTTTTTT.

The V and J genes are TRBV29-1 and TRBJ2-5, with 8 bases identical to TRBD2. This CDR3 has 15 residues. From germline, CDR1 is SQVTM and CDR2 ANQGSEA. The V gene end was trimmed by 2 bases and the J gene end by 4 bases; junction bases not matched to a gene: 9. The CDR3 nucleotides are TGCAGCGTTGAACTAGCGGGTGCATCCCTAGAGACCCAGTACTTC. Protein product: CSVELAGASLETQYF.

The V gene is TRBV11-2, the J gene TRBJ2-3; 7 positions agree with TRBD2. The J segment lost 3 bases and the V segment lost 5 bases, leaving 8 bases of the junction unmatched. This CDR3 is built from 15 residues. Germline CDR1 reads SGHAT; CDR2 reads FQNNGV. CDR3 coding DNA: TGTGCCAGCAGCCGCCGCCTAGCGGTTACAGATACGCAGTATTTT. It codes for CASSRRLAVTDTQYF. The entire variable domain, with the rest obtained from reference TRBV11-2 and TRBJ2-3, is as follows: EAGVAQSPRYKIIEKRQSVAFWCNPISGHATLYWYQQILGQGPKLLIQFQNNGVVDDSQLPKDRFSAERLKGVDSTLKIQPAKLEDSAVYLCASSRRLAVTDTQYFGPGTRLTVL.

The chain is built from TRBV11-3 and TRBJ2-1, with unresolved D. Trimming took off 0 bases at V and 0 bases at J, with 6 bases between the two ends. This CDR3 contains 15 residues. Per germline, CDR1 SGHNT and CDR2 YENEEA. CDR3 amino acids: CASSLDPISYNEQFF. The CDR3 DNA sequence: TGTGCCAGCAGCTTAGATCCCATCTCCTACAATGAGCAGTTCTTC.

This chain joins TRBV28 and TRBJ2-5; 11 positions match TRBD2. The CDR3 covers 16 residues. The V gene end was trimmed by 3 bases and the J gene end by 1 base; junction bases not matched to a gene: 4. Germline loops: CDR1 MDHEN, CDR2 SYDVKM. The CDR3: CASSLAGTSGQETQYF. As DNA, the CDR3 is TGTGCCAGCAGTTTGGCCGGGACTAGCGGCCAAGAGACCCAGTACTTC.

The J gene is TRBJ1-1, the V gene TRBV19; D remains ambiguous. There are 13 residues in the CDR3. V was shortened by 7 bases and J by 1 base, with 10 bases between the two germline ends. Germline CDR1 is LNHDA and CDR2 is SQIVND (reference sequence). This chain's CDR3 is CASIGWSNTEAFF. The CDR3 DNA follows: TGTGCCAGTATAGGCTGGTCGAACACTGAAGCTTTCTTT.

V gene TRBV6-1 combines with J gene TRBJ2-1, with a tentative D call TRBD2 (5 bases). V dropped 4 bases and J dropped 10 bases, with 14 bases sitting between them. This CDR3 has 13 amino acids. Germline assignment: CDR1 MNHNS and CDR2 SASEGT. The CDR3 nucleotides read TGTGCCAGCAGTGGAGGACTCGGTCTAGAGCAGTTCTTC. Translating it yields CASSGGLGLEQFF.

V gene TRBV4-3 combines with J gene TRBJ1-6, with D tentatively TRBD1 (5 bases). Deletions cut 5 bases from V and 10 bases from J, with 15 bases between. Germline CDR1 is LGHNA and CDR2 is YSLEER. CDR3 length: 14 residues. The DNA of the CDR3 is TGCGCCAGCAGCTTGGGGGAGGGAGGATCACCCCTCCACTTT. Translated: CASSLGEGGSPLHF.

V and J are TRBV2 and TRBJ1-5, with 7 bases lining up with TRBD1. CDR1 and CDR2 from the germline V gene are SNHLY and FYNNEI. The length of the CDR3 is 14 residues. Germline trimming cut 5 bases from V and 7 bases from J; bases unmatched to any gene: 8. The CDR3 DNA follows: TGTGCCAGCAGTAGGGGGCAGGGCTCCCAGCCCCAGCATTTT. The encoded protein is CASSRGQGSQPQHF.

The chain recombines TRBV5-5 with TRBJ1-3; D call uncertain. V was pared by 0 bases and J by 1 base, with 11 bases between. The CDR3 contains 16 residues. Germline values: CDR1 SGHKS, CDR2 YYEKEE (reference sequence). CDR3 region: CASSLGPNKSGNTIYF. CDR3 nucleotides: TGTGCCAGCAGCTTGGGACCGAATAAGTCTGGAAACACCATATATTTT. The full variable domain, rest sourced from reference TRBV5-5 and TRBJ1-3, is DAGVTQSPTHLIKTRGQQVTLRCSPISGHKSVSWYQQVLGQGPQFIFQYYEKEERGRGNFPDRFSARQFPNYSSELNVNALLLGDSALYLCASSLGPNKSGNTIYFGEGSWLTVV.

In the case of this clone: This sample also contains other DNA sequences that code for the same CDR3. This chain joins TRBV5-1 and TRBJ2-7, with TRBD1 matching over 10 bases. Germline trimming cut 4 bases from V and 0 bases from J; bases unmatched to any gene: 7. CDR1 SGHRS and CDR2 YFSETQ come from the germline V gene. The length of the CDR3 is 16 residues. The CDR3: CASSPTGTGASYEQYF. The CDR3, as DNA: TGCGCCAGCAGCCCGACCGGGACAGGGGCCTCCTACGAGCAGTACTTC.

The rearrangement joins TRBV30 to TRBJ1-1; the D gene is possibly TRBD1 (5 bases). The V gene lost 2 bases and the J gene lost 6 bases, with 13 bases spanning the gap. The length of the CDR3 is 13 residues. In germline, CDR1 is GTSNPN, CDR2 SVGIG (reference sequence). CDR3 sequence: CAWSYQGPAEAFF. In nucleotides, the CDR3 is TGTGCCTGGAGTTATCAGGGTCCAGCTGAAGCTTTCTTT.

In its sample, this clone was seen once. The chain recombines TRBV7-2 with TRBJ2-2, with a weak D call TRBD2 (6 bases). V shed 5 bases and J shed 5 bases, with 12 bases lying between them. Germline CDR1 reads SGHTA; CDR2 reads FQGNSA. The CDR3 has 14 residues. DNA of the CDR3: TGTGCCAGCAGCGCCGGGAGCCCGACCGGGGAGCTGTTTTTT. This codes for CASSAGSPTGELFF.

Details on this clone: This may stem from a read error, because a much larger clone lies one nucleotide away. V and J are TRBV18 and TRBJ2-7; 9 bases agree with TRBD2. The CDR3 runs to 14 residues. The V and J ends lost 9 bases and 13 bases, in that order; junction bases with no gene match: 19. Germline V CDR1 and CDR2: KGHSH, LQKENI. DNA for the CDR3: TGTGCCAGGAAGGCACGGGGGGCTAGCGGGGTGACCTACTTC. It is translated as CARKARGASGVTYF.

The J gene is TRBJ2-3, the V gene TRBV9, with 8 bases matching TRBD2. Trimming took 3 bases from V and 6 from J; bases not matched to a gene: 15. The CDR3 runs to 17 residues. The germline V gene has CDR1 SGDLS and CDR2 YYNGEE. CDR3 amino acids: CASSEGLLSGSSDTQYF. The CDR3, as DNA: TGTGCCAGCAGCGAAGGGCTGTTAAGCGGGAGTTCCGATACGCAGTATTTT.

This sequence joins TRBV19 and TRBJ2-7, with TRBD1 as a possible D gene (6 bases). This CDR3 is 15 amino acids long. Germline values: CDR1 LNHDA, CDR2 SQIVND (reference sequence). Trimming took 0 bases from V and 0 from J, leaving 9 bases between them. CDR3 sequence (DNA): TGTGCCAGTAGTATAGATGGGGGCCTCTCCTACGAGCAGTACTTC. Its protein product is CASSIDGGLSYEQYF.

The chain joins TRBV19 to TRBJ2-2, with D perhaps matching TRBD1 (6 bases). V lost 4 bases and J 5 bases, leaving 17 bases between the germline ends. Germline lookup yields CDR1 LNHDA and CDR2 SQIVND (reference sequence). The length of the CDR3 is 16 residues. For the CDR3, the DNA is TGTGCCAGTAGTACCCCGGTCGTCGGACAGACCGGGGAGCTGTTTTTT. This translates into CASSTPVVGQTGELFF. Based on the CDR3 plus reference TRBV19 and TRBJ2-2, the full variable domain is DGGITQSPKYLFRKEGQNVTLSCEQNLNHDAMYWYRQDPGQGLRLIYYSQIVNDFQKGDIAEGYSVSREKKESFPLTVTSAQKNPTAFYLCASSTPVVGQTGELFFGEGSRLTVL.

Regarding this clone: The same CDR3 also results from other DNA sequences found in this sample. The CDR3 region has the DNA TGTGCCAGCAGCTTGGGGACGGCGAACACTGAAGCTTTCTTT. Residues: CASSLGTANTEAFF. The J gene is TRBJ1-1, the V gene TRBV7-9; a weak D match, TRBD1 (5 bases). Trimming removed 3 bases from V and 1 base from J, with 9 bases in between. Germline CDR1 SEHNR, CDR2 FQNEAQ (reference sequence). The CDR3 has 14 residues.